What follows describes a single T cell receptor (beta chain). As handled by the study authors: The assay estimated nucleated cells by amplifying reference gene primers. The assay was immunoSEQ multiplex PCR, and TCRdb's table has in-frame clones only and misses some. That table supplies the V and J calls and clone size; D and trimming were determined from the DNA. The profile shows about 230,000 clones, approximately 89% of them singletons. This CDR3 spans 15 amino acids. Germline trimming cut 2 bases from V and 5 bases from J; bases unmatched to any gene: 4. Looked up from germline, CDR1 is SGHDT and CDR2 is YYEEEE. The record originates from a study of blood T cell repertoires in COVID-19. Study at large: Both acute and convalescent COVID-19 samples were obtained from the United States, Italy and Spain.

Participants, 18 to 89 years old, spanned fewer than 25 US areas. The rearrangement joins TRBV5-6 to TRBJ1-4; the match to TRBD1 covers 9 bases. The TCR comes from a woman aged 25 to 39 with acute COVID-19. The sample comprised PBMCs or T cells enriched from blood (not recorded which). CDR3 nucleotides: TGTGCCAGCAGCTTCGCGGGGACAGGGAATGAAAAACTGTTTTTT. Translated: CASSFAGTGNEKLFF.